What follows are 30 T cell receptor beta chains derived from one specimen sequenced in a study of control samples from healthy donors and cancer patients. Assay: immunoSEQ multiplex PCR; the TCRdb copy retains only in-frame clones and omits some. This table has 98,000 or so clones, around four fifths appearing once. The sample consisted of blood. Source of these receptors: a man between 18 and 29 years old in good health.

The rearrangement links TRBV9 to TRBJ2-3; D unresolved. Germline CDR1 SGDLS, CDR2 YYNGEE. The CDR3 is 12 amino acids. Trimming pared 3 bases from V and 2 bases from J, leaving 4 bases between. CDR3 sequence: CASSANTDTQYF. The CDR3 DNA is TGTGCCAGCAGCGCCAACACAGATACGCAGTATTTT.

Remarks on this clone: The identical CDR3 is also encoded by other nucleotide sequences in the sample. This rearrangement joins TRBV15 to TRBJ2-2; the D is unclear. The CDR3 contains 15 residues. V shed 0 bases and J shed 1 base, with 6 bases lying between them. The V gene's germline CDR1 is LNHNV and CDR2 YYDKDF (reference sequence). For the CDR3, the DNA is TGTGCCACCAGCAGAGATCTAGGGAACACCGGGGAGCTGTTTTTT. Protein product: CATSRDLGNTGELFF. The full variable domain, its missing parts supplied by reference TRBV15 and TRBJ2-2, is DAMVIQNPRYQVTQFGKPVTLSCSQTLNHNVMYWYQQKSSQAPKLLFHYYDKDFNNEADTPDNFQSRRPNTSFCFLDIRSPGLGDTAMYLCATSRDLGNTGELFFGEGSRLTVL.

This rearrangement joins TRBV2 to TRBJ2-7, with TRBD1 as a possible D gene (6 bases). The CDR3 loop spans 14 amino acids. Germline V gene lookup returns CDR1 SNHLY and CDR2 FYNNEI. Trimming shortened V by 6 bases and J by 5 bases, and 17 bases separated the two germline ends. CDR3 sequence: CASRDRTPGNEQYV. CDR3 sequence (DNA): TGTGCCAGCAGAGACAGGACACCCGGAAACGAGCAGTACGTC.

The genes are TRBV3-1 (or the pseudogene TRBV3-2) and TRBJ2-6; D might be TRBD2 (5 bases). V was cut by 2 bases and J by 2 bases, with 16 bases left in between. The length of the CDR3 is 18 residues. CDR1 LGHDT and CDR2 YNNKEL come from the germline V gene (reference sequence). CDR3 sequence: CASSQIGFAGTGANVLTF. As DNA, the CDR3 is TGTGCCAGCAGCCAAATTGGGTTTGCGGGCACTGGGGCCAACGTCCTGACTTTC.

The V and J genes are TRBV11-2 and TRBJ2-3, with D possibly being TRBD2 (7 bases). Per the germline V gene, CDR1 is SGHAT and CDR2 is FQNNGV. This CDR3 comprises 16 residues. Between the trimmed V and J ends, which lost 6 bases and 7 bases, there was a span of 23 bases. CDR3 coding DNA: TGTGCCAGCAGATCAGGGAGGGGGGGCCTCCTCCATACGCAGTATTTT. The encoded protein is CASRSGRGGLLHTQYF.

The rearrangement links TRBV4-2 to TRBJ1-2, with 10 bases aligning to TRBD1. The V segment lost 0 bases and the J segment 8 bases; nucleotides outside the gene matches: 6. Per germline, CDR1 LGHNA and CDR2 YNFKEQ. CDR3 length: 15 residues. DNA of the CDR3: TGTGCCAGCAGCCAAGATCGCGGGACAGGGGCCGGCTACACCTTC. As protein: CASSQDRGTGAGYTF.

This clone has just a few counts. The chain combines TRBV11-2 with TRBJ1-3; D uncertain. This CDR3 has 14 residues. The germline V and J ends were trimmed by 6 bases and 2 bases, with 11 bases remaining between them. CDR1 is SGHAT, CDR2 FQNNGV, per germline. CDR3 nucleotide sequence: TGTGCCAGCAGTTTGCAGCTCACTGGAAACACCATATATTTT. Translated, it gives CASSLQLTGNTIYF.

There are a few counts of this clone. This rearrangement joins TRBV24-1 to TRBJ2-7; D not resolved. The CDR3 covers 11 residues. Trimming left V 4 bases short and J 6 bases short, with 6 bases between. Germline values: CDR1 KGHDR, CDR2 SFDVKD. Here the CDR3 DNA reads TGTGCCACCAGTGAGGGATTCGAGCAGTACTTC. Protein product: CATSEGFEQYF.

This chain connects TRBV7-9 to TRBJ2-7, with 7 bases that match TRBD2. The length of the CDR3 is 11 residues. The ends lost 7 bases at V and 5 bases at J; junction bases unmatched: 2. Germline lookup yields CDR1 SEHNR and CDR2 FQNEAQ (reference sequence). In nucleotides, the CDR3 is TGTGCCAGCAAGGGGAGGGACGAGCAGTACTTC. Translated: CASKGRDEQYF.

The chain is built from TRBV6-1 and TRBJ2-7; D assignment may be TRBD1 or TRBD2 (6 bases each). The CDR3 runs 15 residues. Germline V gives CDR1 MNHNS, CDR2 SASEGT. Trimming removed 1 base from V and 1 base from J, with 11 bases in between. The CDR3 DNA follows: TGTGCCAGCAGTGAAGAAGGAGGGGGGTCCTACGAGCAGTACGTC. Its protein is CASSEEGGGSYEQYV.

CDR3 sequence reads: CASSRSGTSPYEQYV. In nucleotides, the CDR3 is TGTGCCAGCAGTCGCTCCGGGACTAGCCCATACGAGCAGTACGTC. The J gene is TRBJ2-7, the V gene TRBV6-5, with 9 bases lining up with TRBD2. This CDR3 spans 15 amino acids. Germline V lookup: CDR1 MNHEY, CDR2 SVGAGI. Germline trimming cut 5 bases from V and 4 bases from J; bases unmatched to any gene: 9.

The chain has TRBV4-1 and TRBJ2-7, with TRBD1 matching over 8 bases. V trimming: 3 bases; J trimming: 0 bases; junction bases outside the gene matches: 4. Germline CDR1 is MGHRA and CDR2 is YSYEKL. There are 15 residues in the CDR3. The CDR3 region has the DNA TGCGCCAGCAGCCAGGGGACAGGCCTCTCCTACGAGCAGTACTTC. It encodes CASSQGTGLSYEQYF.

The J gene is TRBJ1-2, the V gene TRBV5-5, with no clear D. This CDR3 is 14 amino acids long. V dropped 7 bases and J dropped 4 bases, with 17 bases sitting between them. Germline values: CDR1 SGHKS, CDR2 YYEKEE (reference sequence). For the CDR3, the DNA is TGTGCCAGCTATCCGAACGAGAACGGCTATGGCTACACCTTC. It codes for CASYPNENGYGYTF.

This rearrangement joins TRBV5-1 to TRBJ2-1; 10 bases map to TRBD2. Looked up from germline, CDR1 is SGHRS and CDR2 is YFSETQ. The CDR3 extends over 17 amino acids. V lost 4 bases and J lost 7; bases outside the gene matches: 14. The CDR3 protein is CASSPRGAGGWPNEQFF. The CDR3 DNA follows: TGCGCCAGCAGCCCAAGGGGAGCGGGGGGGTGGCCGAATGAGCAGTTCTTC. Drawing the rest from reference TRBV5-1 and TRBJ2-1, the complete variable domain is KAGVTQTPRYLIKTRGQQVTLSCSPISGHRSVSWYQQTPGQGLQFLFEYFSETQRNKGNFPGRFSGRQFSNSRSEMNVSTLELGDSALYLCASSPRGAGGWPNEQFFGPGTRLTVL.

The chain has TRBV3-1 (or the pseudogene TRBV3-2) and TRBJ1-4; perhaps TRBD1 as D (6 bases). The CDR3 consists of 16 residues. V gave up 4 bases and J gave up 7 bases, with 19 bases separating them. Germline assignment: CDR1 LGHDT and CDR2 YNNKEL (reference sequence). This chain's CDR3 is CASSLRSMTGGEKLFF. The CDR3 DNA follows: TGTGCCAGCAGCCTTCGCTCCATGACAGGCGGTGAAAAACTGTTTTTT.

Only one count was recorded for this clone. V is TRBV7-9 and J is TRBJ2-5, with TRBD1 as a possible D gene (6 bases). The V end lost 6 bases, the J end lost 1 base, and 15 bases lay between the germline ends. The germline V gene encodes CDR1 SEHNR and CDR2 FQNEAQ (reference sequence). The CDR3 length is 15 residues. This CDR3 is CASSSLADSQETQYF. CDR3 bases: TGTGCCAGCAGTTCGCTGGCGGACAGCCAAGAGACCCAGTACTTC.

V gene TRBV11-2 combines with J gene TRBJ1-6; D is perhaps TRBD1 (6 bases). This CDR3 comprises 13 residues. With 8 bases removed from V and 8 bases from J, the gap between germline ends came to 13 bases. Looked up from germline, CDR1 is SGHAT and CDR2 is FQNNGV. CDR3 in amino acids: CASLEDRYSPLHF. The CDR3 coding sequence is TGTGCCAGCTTAGAGGACAGATATTCACCCCTCCACTTT. The full variable domain, completed using reference TRBV11-2 and TRBJ1-6, is EAGVAQSPRYKIIEKRQSVAFWCNPISGHATLYWYQQILGQGPKLLIQFQNNGVVDDSQLPKDRFSAERLKGVDSTLKIQPAKLEDSAVYLCASLEDRYSPLHFGNGTRLTVT.

V is TRBV27 and J is TRBJ2-7; D may match TRBD1 or TRBD2 (5 bases each). Trimming cost V 3 bases and J 5 bases, with 14 bases left between them. Germline assignment: CDR1 MNHEY and CDR2 SMNVEV (reference sequence). The CDR3 totals 14 residues. CDR3 loop: CASSLVGGYDEQYF. In DNA, the CDR3 is TGTGCCAGCAGTTTGGTTGGGGGATACGACGAGCAGTACTTC.

The rearrangement uses TRBV5-1 and TRBJ2-1; a weak D match, TRBD2 (7 bases). Trimming cost V 3 bases and J 8 bases, with 21 bases left between them. Germline CDR1 is SGHRS and CDR2 is YFSETQ. CDR3 size: 16 residues. As DNA, the CDR3 is TGCGCCAGCAGCTGGGGGCGGACTAGAAGAGACGATGAGCAGTTCTTC. Amino acids: CASSWGRTRRDDEQFF.

As to this clone: A read error may produce the germline difference seen at one junction end. CDR3 in amino acids: CSAYKGEVFF. The CDR3 nucleotides read TGCAGTGCATATAAGGGCGAGGTATTCTTC. The chain has TRBV20-1 and TRBJ1-2; D unclear. The CDR3 sequence is 10 residues long. CDR1 is DFQATT and CDR2 is SNEGSKA in the germline V gene (reference sequence).

The rearrangement uses TRBV6-6 and TRBJ2-5; 8 bases line up with TRBD2. The junction had 6 bases not matched to a gene; V was cut back by 10 bases and J by 5 bases. This CDR3 comprises 12 residues. Germline CDR1 and CDR2: MNHNY and SVGAGI (reference sequence). The CDR3 spells CAIGGAVETQYF. The CDR3 bases are TGTGCCATCGGGGGGGCGGTGGAGACCCAGTACTTC.

This chain links TRBV7-2 with TRBJ1-2; no reliable D call. Between the trimmed V and J ends, which lost 1 base and 8 bases, there was a span of 11 bases. Germline-derived CDR1 and CDR2 are SGHTA and FQGNSA. The CDR3 consists of 13 residues. The CDR3 loop is CASSLGWQVGYTF. The CDR3 DNA sequence: TGTGCCAGCAGCTTAGGGTGGCAGGTCGGCTACACCTTC.

The V gene is TRBV5-1, the J gene TRBJ2-1, with D possibly being TRBD1 (6 bases). Between the trimmed V and J ends, which lost 4 bases and 7 bases, there was a span of 18 bases. This CDR3 has 15 amino acids. CDR1 is SGHRS, CDR2 YFSETQ, per germline. The CDR3 region is CASSESQGRGNEQFF. The CDR3 DNA sequence: TGCGCCAGCAGCGAAAGTCAGGGGAGAGGAAATGAGCAGTTCTTC.

V and J are TRBV7-6 and TRBJ1-6; the D is unclear. Germline V lookup: CDR1 SGHVS, CDR2 FNYEAQ. Trimming stripped 5 bases from V and 9 bases from J, with 11 bases between. The CDR3 totals 13 residues. Written as DNA, the CDR3 is TGTGCCAGCAGCATCGGCGGGCGTTCACCCCTCCACTTT. Translated, it gives CASSIGGRSPLHF.

V gene TRBV7-8 combines with J gene TRBJ2-1; 11 bases map to TRBD2. The length of the CDR3 is 15 residues. Germline CDR1 SGHVS, CDR2 FQNEAQ. Trimming took 6 bases from V and 2 from J; bases not matched to a gene: 3. The CDR3 nucleotides read TGTGCCAGCAGTTCGACTAGCGGGGCCTACAATGAGCAGTTCTTC. This translates into CASSSTSGAYNEQFF.

The V gene is TRBV7-2, the J gene TRBJ2-2, with TRBD1 identical over 9 bases. From germline, CDR1 is SGHTA and CDR2 FQGNSA. The CDR3 covers 16 residues. V lost 5 bases and J lost 6; bases outside the gene matches: 10. The CDR3 loop is CASSPWGTGISGELFF. The CDR3 coding sequence is TGTGCCAGCAGCCCCTGGGGGACAGGGATCTCCGGGGAGCTGTTTTTT.

This clone has just one count. The chain joins TRBV3-1 (or the pseudogene TRBV3-2) to TRBJ1-4, with D maybe TRBD1 (5 bases). The V end lost 3 bases, the J end lost 3 bases, and 14 bases lay between the germline ends. CDR1 and CDR2 (germline): LGHDT, YNNKEL (reference sequence). CDR3 length: 16 amino acids. CDR3 bases: TGTGCCAGCAGCCAGGGGGGGATTGGAGCTAATGAAAAACTGTTTTTT. Residues: CASSQGGIGANEKLFF.

The rearrangement joins TRBV7-2 to TRBJ2-3; D possibly corresponds to TRBD2 (7 bases). V gave up 1 base and J gave up 2 bases, with 16 bases separating them. The length of the CDR3 is 17 residues. The germline V gene encodes CDR1 SGHTA and CDR2 FQGNSA. Here the CDR3 reads CASSLGVRGANTDTQYF. In nucleotides, the CDR3 is TGTGCCAGCAGCTTAGGTGTACGGGGGGCTAACACAGATACGCAGTATTTT.

The J gene is TRBJ2-5, the V gene TRBV5-6; weak D call: TRBD1 (7 bases). With 0 bases removed from V and 0 bases from J, the gap between germline ends came to 12 bases. Germline lookup yields CDR1 SGHDT and CDR2 YYEEEE. CDR3 length: 16 residues. The CDR3 sequence: CASSLGEDRYQETQYF. In DNA, the CDR3 is TGTGCCAGCAGCTTGGGGGAGGACAGGTACCAAGAGACCCAGTACTTC.

V gene TRBV18 combines with J gene TRBJ2-2; 9 nucleotides align to TRBD1. The CDR3 runs 17 residues. Germline trimming cut 1 base from V and 3 bases from J; bases unmatched to any gene: 6. Germline V gene lookup returns CDR1 KGHSH and CDR2 LQKENI. CDR3 in DNA: TGTGCCAGCTCACCACAACAGGGGGCGAGACACACCGGGGAGCTGTTTTTT. This codes for CASSPQQGARHTGELFF.